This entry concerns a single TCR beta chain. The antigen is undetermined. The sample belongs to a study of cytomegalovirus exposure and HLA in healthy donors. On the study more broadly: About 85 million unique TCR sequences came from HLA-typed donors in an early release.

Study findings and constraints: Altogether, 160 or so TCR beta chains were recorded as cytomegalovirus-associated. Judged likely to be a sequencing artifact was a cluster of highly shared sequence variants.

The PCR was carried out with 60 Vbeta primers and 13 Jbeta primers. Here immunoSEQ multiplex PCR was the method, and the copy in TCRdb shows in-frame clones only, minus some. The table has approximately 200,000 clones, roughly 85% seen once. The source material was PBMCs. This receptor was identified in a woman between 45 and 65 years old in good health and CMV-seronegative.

This chain's CDR3 is CASSLGGGGQYEQYF. The CDR3, as DNA: TGTGCCAGCAGCTTAGGGGGAGGAGGGCAGTACGAGCAGTACTTC. The rearrangement joins TRBV7-8 to TRBJ2-7; D perhaps matches TRBD2 (6 bases). There are 15 residues in the CDR3. The V end lost 1 base, the J end lost 4 bases, and 14 bases lay between the germline ends. Germline CDR1 and CDR2: SGHVS and FQNEAQ.